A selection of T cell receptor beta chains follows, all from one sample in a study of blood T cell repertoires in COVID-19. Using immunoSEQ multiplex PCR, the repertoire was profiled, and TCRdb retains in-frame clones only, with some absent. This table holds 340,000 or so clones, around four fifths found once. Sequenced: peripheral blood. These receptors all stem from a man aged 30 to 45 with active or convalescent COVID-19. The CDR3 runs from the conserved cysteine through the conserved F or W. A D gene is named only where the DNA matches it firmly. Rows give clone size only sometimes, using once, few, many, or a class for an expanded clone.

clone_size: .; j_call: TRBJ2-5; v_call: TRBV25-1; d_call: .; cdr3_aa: CASSSLPRAGETQYF; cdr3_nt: TGTGCCAGCAGTTCCCTCCCCAGGGCGGGGGAGACCCAGTACTTC
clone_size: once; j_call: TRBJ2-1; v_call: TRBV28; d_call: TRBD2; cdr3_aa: CASSFLTSGSYNEQFF; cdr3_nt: TGTGCCAGCAGTTTCCTGACTAGCGGGAGTTACAATGAGCAGTTCTTC
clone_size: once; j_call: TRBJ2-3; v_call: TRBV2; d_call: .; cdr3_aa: CASSALRTDTQYF; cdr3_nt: TGTGCCAGCAGTGCCCTCCGCACAGATACGCAGTATTTT
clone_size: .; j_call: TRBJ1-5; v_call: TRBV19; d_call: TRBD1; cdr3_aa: CASSIGTGRQPQHF; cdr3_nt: TGTGCCAGTAGTATCGGGACAGGGCGTCAGCCCCAGCATTTT
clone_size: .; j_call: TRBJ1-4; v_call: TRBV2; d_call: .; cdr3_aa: CASRGRGRAEKLFF; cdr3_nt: TGTGCCAGCAGGGGGCGGGGAAGGGCTGAAAAACTGTTTTTT
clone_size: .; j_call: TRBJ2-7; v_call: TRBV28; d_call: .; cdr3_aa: CASNHGGGHYEQYF; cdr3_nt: TGTGCCAGCAACCACGGCGGGGGCCACTACGAGCAGTACTTC
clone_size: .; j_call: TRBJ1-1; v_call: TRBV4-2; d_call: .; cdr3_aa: CASSQGTGLRTEAFF; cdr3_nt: TGTGCCAGCAGCCAGGGTACGGGTCTCCGGACTGAAGCTTTCTTT
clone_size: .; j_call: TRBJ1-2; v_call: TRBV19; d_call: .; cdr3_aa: CASSIRPGTLYGYTF; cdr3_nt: TGTGCCAGTAGTATACGACCCGGGACACTATATGGCTACACCTTC
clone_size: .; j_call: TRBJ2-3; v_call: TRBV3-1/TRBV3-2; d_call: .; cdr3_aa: CASSLTDTQYF; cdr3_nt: TGTGCCAGCAGCCTAACAGATACGCAGTATTTT
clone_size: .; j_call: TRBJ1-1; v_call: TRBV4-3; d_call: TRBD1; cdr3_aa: CASSHHLTGGTEAFF; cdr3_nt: TGCGCCAGCAGCCATCATCTCACAGGGGGGACTGAAGCTTTCTTT
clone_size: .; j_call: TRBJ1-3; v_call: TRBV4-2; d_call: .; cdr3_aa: CASSQGPLRARGNTIYF; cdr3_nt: TGTGCCAGCAGCCAAGGGCCCCTCCGAGCGAGAGGAAACACCATATATTTT
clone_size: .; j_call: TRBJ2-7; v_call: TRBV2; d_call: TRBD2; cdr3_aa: CAIPGTSGGKQYF; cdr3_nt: TGTGCCATCCCAGGGACTAGCGGGGGGAAACAGTACTTC